This T cell receptor (beta chain) was observed in a study of blood T cell repertoires in COVID-19. Losses at the gene ends were 6 bases for V and 7 bases for J; bases not matched to a gene: 6. The CDR3 length is 14 residues. Germline V lookup: CDR1 KGHSH, CDR2 LQKENI. Some clones are missing from TCRdb's copy, which holds only in-frame ones; the method was immunoSEQ multiplex PCR. This table holds fewer than 450,000 clones, more than 70% found once. Participant age was roughly 18 to 90 years, and participants resided in fewer than 30 US areas. Cohorts were assigned according to the clinical history that participants reported. Donors of Cohort 3 who recovered were those that had two negative PCRs, clearance, or symptom resolution.

This TCR came from a woman younger than 35 who had recovered from COVID-19. The sample taken for sequencing was PBMCs or T cells enriched from blood (not recorded which). V is TRBV18 and J is TRBJ1-6, with 7 bases fitting TRBD1. This CDR3 reads CASSPTGMNSPLHF. The CDR3 DNA reads TGTGCCAGCTCGCCGACAGGGATGAATTCACCCCTCCACTTT.